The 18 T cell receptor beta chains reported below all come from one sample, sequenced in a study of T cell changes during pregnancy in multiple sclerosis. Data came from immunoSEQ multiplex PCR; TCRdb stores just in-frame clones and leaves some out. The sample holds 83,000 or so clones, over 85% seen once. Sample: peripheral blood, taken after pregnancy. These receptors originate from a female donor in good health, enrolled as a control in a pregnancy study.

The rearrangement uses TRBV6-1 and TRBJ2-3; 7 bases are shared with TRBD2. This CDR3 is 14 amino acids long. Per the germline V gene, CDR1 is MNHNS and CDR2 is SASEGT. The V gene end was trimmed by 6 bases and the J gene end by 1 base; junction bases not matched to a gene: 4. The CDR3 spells CASRGGFRTDTQYF. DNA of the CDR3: TGTGCCAGCAGGGGGGGGTTTCGCACAGATACGCAGTATTTT.

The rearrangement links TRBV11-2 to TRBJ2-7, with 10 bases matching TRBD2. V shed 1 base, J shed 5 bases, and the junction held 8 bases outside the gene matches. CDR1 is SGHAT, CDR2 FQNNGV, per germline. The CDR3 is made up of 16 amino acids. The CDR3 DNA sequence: TGTGCCAGCAGCTTAGGGGCTAGCGGGAGAACACACGAGCAGTACTTC. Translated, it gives CASSLGASGRTHEQYF.

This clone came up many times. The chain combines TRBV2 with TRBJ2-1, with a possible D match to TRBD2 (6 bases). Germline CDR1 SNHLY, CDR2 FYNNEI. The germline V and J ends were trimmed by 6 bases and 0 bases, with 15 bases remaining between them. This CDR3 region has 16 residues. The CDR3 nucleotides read TGTGCCAGCAGCGCCTTAGCGGTGAGCTCCTACAATGAGCAGTTCTTC. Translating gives CASSALAVSSYNEQFF.

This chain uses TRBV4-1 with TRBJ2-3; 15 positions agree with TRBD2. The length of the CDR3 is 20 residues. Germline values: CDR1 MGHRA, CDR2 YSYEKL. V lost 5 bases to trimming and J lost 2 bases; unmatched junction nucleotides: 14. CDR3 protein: CASSSQGLAGGEGATDTQYF. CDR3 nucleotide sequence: TGCGCCAGCAGCTCCCAAGGACTAGCGGGAGGGGAGGGGGCCACAGATACGCAGTATTTT.

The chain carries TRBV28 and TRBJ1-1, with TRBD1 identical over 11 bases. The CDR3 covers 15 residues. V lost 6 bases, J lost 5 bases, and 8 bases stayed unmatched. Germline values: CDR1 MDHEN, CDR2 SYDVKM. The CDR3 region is CASRPTDRGPTEAFF. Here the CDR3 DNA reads TGTGCCAGCAGACCGACGGACAGGGGGCCGACTGAAGCTTTCTTT.

CDR3: CASSPRGGQGGSTDTQYF. The CDR3 DNA reads TGCGCCAGCAGCCCCCGTGGGGGACAGGGGGGAAGCACAGATACGCAGTATTTT. The rearrangement uses TRBV5-1 and TRBJ2-3; 11 nucleotides align to TRBD1. V shed 4 bases, J shed 0 bases, and the junction held 10 bases outside the gene matches. The length of the CDR3 is 18 residues. CDR1 is SGHRS, CDR2 YFSETQ, per germline.

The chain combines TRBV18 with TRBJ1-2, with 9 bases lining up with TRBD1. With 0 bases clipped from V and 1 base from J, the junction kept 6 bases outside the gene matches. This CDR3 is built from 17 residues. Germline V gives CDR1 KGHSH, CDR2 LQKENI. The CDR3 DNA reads TGTGCCAGCTCACCACCGAGGACAGGGGTCTTTAACTATGGCTACACCTTC. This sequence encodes CASSPPRTGVFNYGYTF.

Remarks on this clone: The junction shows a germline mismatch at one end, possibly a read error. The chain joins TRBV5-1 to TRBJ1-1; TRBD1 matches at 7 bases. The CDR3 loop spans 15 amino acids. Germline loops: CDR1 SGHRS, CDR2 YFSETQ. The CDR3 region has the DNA TGCGCCAGCAGATTGGAGGCAGGGGGGAAGGCTGAAGCTTTCTTT. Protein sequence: CASRLEAGGKAEAFF.

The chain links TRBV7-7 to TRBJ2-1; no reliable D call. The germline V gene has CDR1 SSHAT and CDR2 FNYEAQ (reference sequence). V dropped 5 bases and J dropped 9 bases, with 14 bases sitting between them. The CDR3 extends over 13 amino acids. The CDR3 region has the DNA TGTGCCAGCAGCACGTGGATGTCTAGTGAGCAGTTCTTC. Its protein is CASSTWMSSEQFF.

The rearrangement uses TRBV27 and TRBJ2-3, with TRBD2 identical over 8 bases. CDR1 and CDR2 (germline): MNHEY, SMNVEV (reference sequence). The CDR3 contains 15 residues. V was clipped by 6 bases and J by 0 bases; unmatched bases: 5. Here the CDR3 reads CASSSGLASTDTQYF. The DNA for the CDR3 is TGTGCCAGCAGCTCAGGACTAGCTAGCACAGATACGCAGTATTTT.

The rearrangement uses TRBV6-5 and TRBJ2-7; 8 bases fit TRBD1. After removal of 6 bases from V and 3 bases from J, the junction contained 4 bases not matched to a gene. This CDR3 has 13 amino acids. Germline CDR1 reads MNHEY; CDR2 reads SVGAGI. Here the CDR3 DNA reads TGTGCCAGCAGGTACAGGGGGAGCTACGAGCAGTACTTC. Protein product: CASRYRGSYEQYF.

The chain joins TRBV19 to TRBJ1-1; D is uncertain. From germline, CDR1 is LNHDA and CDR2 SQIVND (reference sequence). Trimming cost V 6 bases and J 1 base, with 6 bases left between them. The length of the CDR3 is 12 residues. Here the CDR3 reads CASRSGNTEAFF. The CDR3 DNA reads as TGTGCCAGTAGATCAGGGAACACTGAAGCTTTCTTT.

CDR3 residues: CASSPTGPSYEQYF. In nucleotides, the CDR3 is TGTGCCAGTAGCCCGACAGGACCCTCCTACGAGCAGTACTTC. V and J are TRBV19 and TRBJ2-7, with D tentatively TRBD1 (6 bases). Germline V gives CDR1 LNHDA, CDR2 SQIVND (reference sequence). Trimming cost V 6 bases and J 0 bases, with 12 bases left between them. The CDR3 sequence is 14 residues long.

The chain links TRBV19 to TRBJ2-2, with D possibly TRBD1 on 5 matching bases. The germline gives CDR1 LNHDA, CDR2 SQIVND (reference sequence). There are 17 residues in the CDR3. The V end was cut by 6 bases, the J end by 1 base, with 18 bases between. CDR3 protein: CASSHARKGKNTGELFF. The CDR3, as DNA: TGTGCCAGTAGCCATGCGAGAAAGGGGAAGAACACCGGGGAGCTGTTTTTT.

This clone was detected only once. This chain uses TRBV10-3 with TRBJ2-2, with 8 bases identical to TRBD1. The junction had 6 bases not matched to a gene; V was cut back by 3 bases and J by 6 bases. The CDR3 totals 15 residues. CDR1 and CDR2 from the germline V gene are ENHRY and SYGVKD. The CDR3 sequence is CAISDRTGLAGELFF. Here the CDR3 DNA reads TGTGCCATCAGTGACCGGACAGGGTTGGCCGGGGAGCTGTTTTTT.

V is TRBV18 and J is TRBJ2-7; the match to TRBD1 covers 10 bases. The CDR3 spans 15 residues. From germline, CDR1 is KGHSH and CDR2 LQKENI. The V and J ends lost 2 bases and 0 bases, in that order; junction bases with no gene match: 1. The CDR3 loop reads CASSPGTGASYEQYF. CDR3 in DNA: TGTGCCAGCTCACCAGGGACAGGGGCCTCCTACGAGCAGTACTTC.

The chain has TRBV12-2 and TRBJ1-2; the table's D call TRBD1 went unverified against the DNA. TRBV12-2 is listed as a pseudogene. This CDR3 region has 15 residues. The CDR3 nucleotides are TGTGCAAGTCGCTCTAGGGACAGGGTGTGCTTTGGCTACACCTTC. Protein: CASRSRDRVCFGYTF.

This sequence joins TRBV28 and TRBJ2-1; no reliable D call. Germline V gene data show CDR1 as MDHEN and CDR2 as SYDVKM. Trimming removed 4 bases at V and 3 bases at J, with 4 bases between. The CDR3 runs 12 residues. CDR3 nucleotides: TGTGCCAGCAGTTCCGTCTACAATGAGCAGTTCTTC. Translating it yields CASSSVYNEQFF.